The T cell receptor beta chain described here comes from a study of blood T cell repertoires in COVID-19. Study background: T cells, B-cell-depleted T cells, or PBMCs provided the cDNA or gDNA that served as material.

Authors' processing steps: Nucleated cell number was recorded as an estimate derived from reference gene primer amplification. Assay used: immunoSEQ multiplex PCR; TCRdb lists only in-frame clones, some missing. That table is the source of V, J and clone size, and D and trimming were worked out from the DNA. Of under 95,000 clones listed, 86% are singletons. The specimen was peripheral blood. This TCR was sampled from a woman aged 80 or over with acute or convalescent COVID-19.

The CDR3: CASSIRDRYYEQYF. The CDR3 DNA reads TGTGCCAGCAGCATCCGGGACAGATACTACGAGCAGTACTTC. The rearrangement uses TRBV5-6 and TRBJ2-7, with TRBD1 matching 7 bases. Unmatched junction bases numbered 7, after V lost 4 bases and J lost 3 bases. The CDR3 is made up of 14 amino acids. Looked up from germline, CDR1 is SGHDT and CDR2 is YYEEEE.